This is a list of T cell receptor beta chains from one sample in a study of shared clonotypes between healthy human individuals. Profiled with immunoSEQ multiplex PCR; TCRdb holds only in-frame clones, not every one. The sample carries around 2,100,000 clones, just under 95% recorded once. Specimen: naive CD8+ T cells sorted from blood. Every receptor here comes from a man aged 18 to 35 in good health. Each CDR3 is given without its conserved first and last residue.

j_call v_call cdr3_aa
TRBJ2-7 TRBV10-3 ATLGPAYEQY
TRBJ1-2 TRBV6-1 ASSEGRAPGYGYT
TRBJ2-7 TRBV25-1 ASSPGTGVNGQY
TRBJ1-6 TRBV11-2 ASSLGTTYNSPLH
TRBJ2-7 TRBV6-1 ASIVGSGSSYEQY
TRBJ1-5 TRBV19 ASSIGWRGQPQH
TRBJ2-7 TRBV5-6 ASSLALADPYEQY
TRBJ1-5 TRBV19 ASEGGWGNQPQH
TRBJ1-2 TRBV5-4 ASSLKYGLWGYT
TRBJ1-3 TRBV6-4 ASSDRDFKTVNSGNTIY
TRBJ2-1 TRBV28 ASSLNREWGYEQF
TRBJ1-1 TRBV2 ASSGTVNTEAF
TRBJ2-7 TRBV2 ASSEDTYEQY
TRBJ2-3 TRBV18 ASSPSPTSGGSTDTQY
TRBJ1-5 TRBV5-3 ARSQPAGKREQPQH
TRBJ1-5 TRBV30 AWSGDTHSNQPQH
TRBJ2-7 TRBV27 ASSFLGAGYEQY
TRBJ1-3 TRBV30 AWSADRGNTIY
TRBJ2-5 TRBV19 ASSISAGAETQY
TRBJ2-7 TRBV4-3 ASSPSPGEEQY
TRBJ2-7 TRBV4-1 ASSQVLGYEQY
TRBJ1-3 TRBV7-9 ASSPTPGGTGNTIY
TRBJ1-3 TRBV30 AGELGETNTIY
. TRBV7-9 ASSATGRPPYEQY
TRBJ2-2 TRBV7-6 ASSLERAITGELF
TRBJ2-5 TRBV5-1 ASSLDDAYGTQY
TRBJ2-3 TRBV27 ASSELDSTDTQY
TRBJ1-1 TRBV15 ATSGAENTEAF
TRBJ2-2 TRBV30 AWSVVGPGELF
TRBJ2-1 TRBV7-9 ASSSSGAGTDEQF
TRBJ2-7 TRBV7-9 ASSLGQGALTYEQY
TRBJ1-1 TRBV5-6 ASSLTGAEAF
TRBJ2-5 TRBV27 ASSRTSLETQY
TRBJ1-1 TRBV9 ASSSGGTEAF
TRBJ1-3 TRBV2 ASSHASGDPGNTIY
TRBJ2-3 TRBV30 AWSDGTGVDTQY
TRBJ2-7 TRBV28 ASSLGTVRYEQY
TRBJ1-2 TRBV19 ASSATQEALGYT
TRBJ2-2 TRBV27 ASRLAGGPGELF
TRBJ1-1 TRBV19 ASSNGATNTEAF
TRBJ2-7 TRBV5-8 ASSLSGDYEQY